This entry describes one T cell receptor (beta chain). When the RNA was reverse transcribed, random hexamers were used with an input of roughly 0.45 to 1 ug. The authors amplified TCR beta CDR3 across 54 Vbeta and 13 Jbeta using immunoSEQ multiplex PCR. One entry per CDR3 protein results from TCRdb running MiXCR on the immunoSEQ multiplex PCR reads. The data hold 100,000 to 150,000 distinct CDR3 sequences, with about 95% observed a single time. This record belongs to a study of CD8 T cells in Susac syndrome. Germline CDR1 is DFQATT and CDR2 is SNEGSKA (reference sequence). This CDR3 is 12 amino acids long. Trimming pared 1 base from V and 11 bases from J, leaving 14 bases between. Peripheral blood CD8+ and CD4+ T cells were profiled by TCR beta sequencing. TEMRA cells were enriched by FACS, while CD8+ and CD4+ T cells were obtained through a negative isolation that was performed magnetically.

The sample taken for sequencing was CD4+ T cells from PBMCs. V gene TRBV20-1 combines with J gene TRBJ1-1, with a possible D match to TRBD1 (5 bases). The source of this sequence is a human donor in good health. CDR3 amino acids: CSARVRGEEAFF. CDR3 sequence (DNA): TGCAGTGCTAGAGTACGGGGGGAAGAGGCTTTCTTT.